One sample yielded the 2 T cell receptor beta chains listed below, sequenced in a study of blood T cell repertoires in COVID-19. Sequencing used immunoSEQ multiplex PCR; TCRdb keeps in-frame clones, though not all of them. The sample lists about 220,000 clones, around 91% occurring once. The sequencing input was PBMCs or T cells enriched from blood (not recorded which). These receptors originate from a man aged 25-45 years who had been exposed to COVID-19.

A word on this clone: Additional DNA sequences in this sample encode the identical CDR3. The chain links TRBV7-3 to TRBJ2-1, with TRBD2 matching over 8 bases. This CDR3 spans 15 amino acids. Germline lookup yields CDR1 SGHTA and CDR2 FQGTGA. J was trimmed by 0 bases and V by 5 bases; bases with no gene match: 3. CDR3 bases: TGTGCCAGCAGCCCCAGCGGGGGCTCCTACAATGAGCAGTTCTTC. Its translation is CASSPSGGSYNEQFF. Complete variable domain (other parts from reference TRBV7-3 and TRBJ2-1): GAGVSQTPSNKVTEKGKYVELRCDPISGHTALYWYRQSLGQGPEFLIYFQGTGAADDSGLPNDRFFAVRPEGSVSTLKIQRTERGDSAVYLCASSPSGGSYNEQFFGPGTRLTVL.

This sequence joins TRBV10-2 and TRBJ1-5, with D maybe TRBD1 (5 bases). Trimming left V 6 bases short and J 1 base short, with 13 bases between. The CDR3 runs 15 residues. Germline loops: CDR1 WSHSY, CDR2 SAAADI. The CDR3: CASRLTGVSNQPQHF. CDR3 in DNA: TGCGCCAGCAGGTTAACAGGAGTCAGCAATCAGCCCCAGCATTTT.